This TCR beta chain came from a study of blood T cells in healthy people across ages. Study-level findings and limits: Leaving the PBMCs unsorted stopped any conclusive comparison of naive versus antigen-experienced cells.

A J-beta primer mix and a sample-barcoded 5' primer were used in a second PCR of about 7 to 12 cycles. Each CDR3 protein gets one entry after TCRdb re-called the 5' RACE reads with MiXCR. The sample records fewer than 650,000 distinct CDR3 sequences, roughly a quarter being singletons. The germline V gene encodes CDR1 WSHSY and CDR2 SAAADI. This CDR3 contains 14 residues. V shed 6 bases and J shed 0 bases, with 6 bases lying between them. The table lists this clonotype with a few counts. The antigen remains unidentified. The sample was also linked to a second study, of T cells of mothers and their children.

The genes are TRBV10-2 and TRBJ1-6; no firm D call. This receptor was identified in a boy aged 2-15 years in good health. The sequenced sample was blood. CDR3 bases: TGCGCCAGCAGCGCCAGCTCCTATAATTCACCCCTCCACTTT. Encoded protein: CASSASSYNSPLHF.